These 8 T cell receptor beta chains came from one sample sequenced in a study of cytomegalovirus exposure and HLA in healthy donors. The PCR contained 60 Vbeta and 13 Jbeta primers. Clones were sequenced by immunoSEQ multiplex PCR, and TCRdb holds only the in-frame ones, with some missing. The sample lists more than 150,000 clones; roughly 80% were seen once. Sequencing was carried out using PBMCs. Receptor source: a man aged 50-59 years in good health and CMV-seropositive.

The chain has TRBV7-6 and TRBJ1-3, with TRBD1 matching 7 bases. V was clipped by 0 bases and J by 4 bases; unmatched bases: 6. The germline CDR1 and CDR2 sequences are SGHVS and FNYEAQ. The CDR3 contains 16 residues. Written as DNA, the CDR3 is TGTGCCAGCAGCTTAGCCCAGACAGGGATCGGAAACACCATATATTTT. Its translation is CASSLAQTGIGNTIYF.

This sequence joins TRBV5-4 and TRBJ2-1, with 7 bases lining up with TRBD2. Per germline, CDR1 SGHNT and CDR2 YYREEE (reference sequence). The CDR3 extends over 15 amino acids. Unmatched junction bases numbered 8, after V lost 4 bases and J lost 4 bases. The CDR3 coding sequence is TGTGCCAGCAGCACCGGGACTAATTCTTACAATGAGCAGTTCTTC. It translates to CASSTGTNSYNEQFF. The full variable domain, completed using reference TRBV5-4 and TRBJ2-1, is ETGVTQSPTHLIKTRGQQVTLRCSSQSGHNTVSWYQQALGQGPQFIFQYYREEENGRGNFPPRFSGLQFPNYSSELNVNALELDDSALYLCASSTGTNSYNEQFFGPGTRLTVL.

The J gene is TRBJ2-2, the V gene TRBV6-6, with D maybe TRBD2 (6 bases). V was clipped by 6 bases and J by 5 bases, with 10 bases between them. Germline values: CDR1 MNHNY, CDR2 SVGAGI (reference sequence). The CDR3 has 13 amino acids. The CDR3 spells CASSPRGTGELFF. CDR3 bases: TGTGCCAGCAGCCCCCGGGGGACCGGGGAGCTGTTTTTT.

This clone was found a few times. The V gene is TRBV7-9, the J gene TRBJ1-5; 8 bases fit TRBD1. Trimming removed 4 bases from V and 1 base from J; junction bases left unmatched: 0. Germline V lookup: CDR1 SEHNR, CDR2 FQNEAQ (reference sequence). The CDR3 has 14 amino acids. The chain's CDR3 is CASSSGGSNQPQHF. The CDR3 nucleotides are TGTGCCAGCAGCTCAGGGGGCAGCAATCAGCCCCAGCATTTT. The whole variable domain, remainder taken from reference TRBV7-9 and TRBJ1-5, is DTGVSQNPRHKITKRGQNVTFRCDPISEHNRLYWYRQTLGQGPEFLTYFQNEAQLEKSRLLSDRFSAERPKGSFSTLEIQRTEQGDSAMYLCASSSGGSNQPQHFGDGTRLSIL.

This CDR3 is CASSILAGAQETQYF. In DNA, the CDR3 is TGCGCCAGCAGCATTCTAGCGGGGGCACAAGAGACCCAGTACTTC. The chain couples TRBV5-1 to TRBJ2-5; 10 bases are a match to TRBD2. The CDR3 has 15 amino acids. After removal of 4 bases from V and 2 bases from J, the junction contained 5 bases not matched to a gene. CDR1 SGHRS and CDR2 YFSETQ come from the germline V gene.

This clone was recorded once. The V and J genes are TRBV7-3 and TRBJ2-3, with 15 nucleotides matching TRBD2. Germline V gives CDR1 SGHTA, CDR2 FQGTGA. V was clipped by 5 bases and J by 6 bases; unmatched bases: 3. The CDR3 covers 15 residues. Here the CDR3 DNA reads TGTGCCAGCAGCCTCGGGACTAGCGGGGGGGATACGCAGTATTTT. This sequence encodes CASSLGTSGGDTQYF.

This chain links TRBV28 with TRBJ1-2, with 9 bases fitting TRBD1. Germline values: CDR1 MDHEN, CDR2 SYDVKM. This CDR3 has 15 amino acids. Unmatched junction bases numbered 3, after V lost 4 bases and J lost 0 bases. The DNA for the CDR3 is TGTGCCAGCAGTTACAGGGGGCCGACTAACTATGGCTACACCTTC. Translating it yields CASSYRGPTNYGYTF.

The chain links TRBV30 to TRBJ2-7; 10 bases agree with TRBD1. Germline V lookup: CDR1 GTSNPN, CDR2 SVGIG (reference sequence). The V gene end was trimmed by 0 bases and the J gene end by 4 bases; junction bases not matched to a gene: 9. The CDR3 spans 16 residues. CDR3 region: CAWSVGGTGASYEQYF. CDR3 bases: TGTGCCTGGAGTGTAGGGGGGACAGGGGCGTCGTACGAGCAGTACTTC.